This T cell receptor beta chain was documented in a study of blood T cells in healthy people across ages. This clonotype was detected only a few times. Its antigen is still unknown. Whole-study findings and limits: Using unsorted PBMCs precluded a conclusive naive versus antigen-experienced comparison.

Combining a sample-barcoded 5' primer with a J-beta primer mix, a second PCR ran for roughly 6 to 12 cycles. TCRdb reanalysed the 5' RACE reads using MiXCR and keeps one entry per CDR3 protein. The sample has around 1,500,000 distinct CDR3 sequences; 42% are singletons. V gave up 0 bases and J gave up 7 bases, with 14 bases separating them. Germline V gives CDR1 DFQATT, CDR2 SNEGSKA (reference sequence). This CDR3 comprises 14 residues. The sequenced sample was blood. This sequence joins TRBV20-1 and TRBJ2-3, with D possibly matching TRBD2 (5 bases). This receptor was obtained from a woman between 18 and 30 years old in good health. The CDR3 loop reads CSARDWLAENTQYF. CDR3 sequence (DNA): TGCAGTGCTAGAGATTGGCTAGCTGAAAATACGCAGTATTTT.